This is a list of T cell receptor beta chains from one sample in a study of OX40 agonist ivuxolimab in advanced cancers. The protocol was immunoSEQ multiplex PCR, while the TCRdb copy is restricted to in-frame clones and leaves out a portion. This sample yields roughly 79,000 clones, of which about 90% are seen a single time; approximately 10% belongs to the top ten. The sample in question was CD4+ or CD8+ T cells sorted from blood, obtained in a trial of the OX40 agonist ivuxolimab. The receptors shown here come from an adult with an advanced solid tumor such as melanoma, head and neck, liver or kidney cancer. Each CDR3 is given with its conserved first and last residue.

J	V	CDR3
TRBJ2-6	TRBV5-1	CASSLAVSGVGGANVLTF
TRBJ2-7	TRBV6-5	CASSYHLGGGGYEQYF
TRBJ1-1	TRBV4-3	CASSQGTGGNTEAFF
TRBJ2-7	TRBV19	CASSIGDGVSYEQYF
TRBJ2-7	TRBV9	CASSPSGGLRSEQYF
TRBJ2-3	TRBV9	CASSVEASSMDTQYF
TRBJ2-7	TRBV27	CASSLSADRGSYEQYF
TRBJ2-1	TRBV27	CASSLSSLNWESSYNEQFF
TRBJ2-7	TRBV2	CASSEDASYEQYF
TRBJ1-1	TRBV16	CASSQSGTGNTEAFF
TRBJ2-1	TRBV4-2	CASSRGTDEQFF
TRBJ1-2	TRBV5-6	CASSSGHPYGYTF
TRBJ1-1	TRBV19	CASSIDGQSVTEAFF
TRBJ2-3	TRBV6-5	CASSYRGGAASNTQYF
TRBJ2-3	TRBV7-7	CASSLASGSGDTQYF